The 5 T cell receptor beta chains listed next were all sequenced from one sample in a study of neurological immune-mediated disorders. From the 5' RACE reads, TCRdb called clonotypes with MiXCR, one entry per CDR3 protein. This sample has 55,000 to 85,000 distinct CDR3 sequences, with more than 3% found just once. Source material: PBMCs. The receptors derive from a woman aged 50 to 65 with multiple sclerosis.

This clonotype was counted many times. This chain uses TRBV6-1 with TRBJ2-5, with D unclear. V lost 2 bases to trimming and J lost 4 bases, with 11 bases between them. This CDR3 region has 14 residues. Germline V lookup: CDR1 MNHNS, CDR2 SASEGT. The CDR3 DNA sequence: TGTGCCAGCAGTGAAAATCCGGGTACAGAGACCCAGTACTTC. As protein: CASSENPGTETQYF.

This clonotype was seen at least ten times. The chain recombines TRBV20-1 with TRBJ1-1, with D possibly TRBD1 on 6 matching bases. The V end lost 5 bases, the J end lost 2 bases, and 12 bases lay between the germline ends. This CDR3 has 13 amino acids. Germline CDR1 reads DFQATT; CDR2 reads SNEGSKA (reference sequence). The CDR3 sequence is CSAPRGSNTEAFF. Written as DNA, the CDR3 is TGCAGTGCTCCTAGGGGGTCCAACACTGAAGCTTTCTTT.

This clonotype has at least ten counts. This chain links TRBV14 with TRBJ2-4, with D tentatively TRBD2 (5 bases). V lost 4 bases, J lost 11 bases, and 12 bases lay in between. The CDR3 consists of 12 residues. Germline CDR1 SGHDN, CDR2 FVKESK. CDR3: CASSPNMDFQYF. In DNA, the CDR3 is TGTGCCAGCAGCCCTAATATGGACTTTCAGTACTTC.

Ten or more counts support this clonotype. The chain is built from TRBV29-1 and TRBJ2-2; weak D call: TRBD1 (6 bases). The CDR3 has 15 residues. Trimming removed 4 bases from V and 1 base from J, with 13 bases in between. Germline values: CDR1 SQVTM, CDR2 ANQGSEA. The CDR3 loop reads CSVVAGALNTGELFF. CDR3 DNA sequence: TGCAGCGTTGTTGCAGGGGCGTTGAACACCGGGGAGCTGTTTTTT.

At least ten counts were recorded for this clonotype. J is TRBJ2-5 and V is TRBV12-3 or TRBV12-4; D could derive from TRBD1 or TRBD2 (5 bases each). This CDR3 has 14 residues. Between the trimmed V and J ends, which lost 3 bases and 2 bases, there was a span of 10 bases. Here the CDR3 DNA reads TGTGCCAGCAGTTTCGGGGCGCGGCAAGAGACCCAGTACTTC. It translates to CASSFGARQETQYF.